The sequence of this T cell receptor (beta chain) was determined in a study of blood T cell repertoires in COVID-19 (dated by TCRdb to about 2020). For context, the study as a whole: Samples from collaborators originated in the United States, Italy and Spain and spanned both the acute and convalescent phases of COVID-19. The repertoires were made available in a free public database intended to serve as a resource for research on the immune response to SARS-CoV-2. Sample metadata almost always included a de-identified subject ID, COVID-19 status, age in years and sex. The dataset comprised deeply sampled blood TCRbeta repertoires from subjects exposed to, actively infected with, or recovered from COVID-19. The samples were drawn from the first 160 participants of the ongoing ImmuneRACE study and from roughly 1,300 subjects provided by 6 global collaborators. The prospective study material was composed of cDNA or gDNA derived from T cells, B-cell-depleted T cells, or PBMCs. Where available, HLA class I and class II types were taken from metadata supplied by the sample provider and were not determined by assay-based typing. The full study reports these points: How much clinical and demographic metadata was included differed by source and by participant, and the metadata was provided uncurated.

The CDR3 spans 16 residues, from the cysteine through the phenylalanine. The read is trimmed to its CDR3 DNA, 48 bases read in frame from base 1. Trimming at the junction amounts to 0 bases on V and 2 bases on J, and the germline ends lie 12 bases apart. CDR1 and CDR2 are read off the germline V gene as SGHRS and YFSETQ. Remarks on this clone: Its antigen has not been determined. No base quality information exists; no much larger clone differs at one position.

One collaborating source in Seattle enrolled patients while the patients were actively infected and followed the patients over time throughout the course of disease. Collaborating institutions collected whole blood in K2EDTA tubes following their own protocols. For TCRbeta analysis, collaborator samples were shipped as frozen whole blood, as isolated PBMCs, or as DNA extracted from either sample type. The immunoSEQ Assay, a bias-controlled multiplex PCR, was used to amplify TCRbeta CDR3 regions from genomic DNA. Per the authors' processing: The number of nucleated cells in each sample was estimated from the amplification of reference gene primers within the assay. To quantify the absolute abundance of each unique TCRbeta CDR3 rearrangement, sequence reads were collapsed and filtered. For each sample, productive Simpson clonality was calculated as the square root of Simpson's diversity index across productive rearrangements. Imported from immuneACCESS, the table was reduced by TCRdb to in-frame sequences with V and J called. These copies leave out some clones; in studies compared against another copy, an unresolved V gene accounts for under half, and the cause of the remainder is not known. V, J and clone size are those of that table, while D and trimming were read from the DNA. The sample table contains fewer than 450,000 clones; only one count was recorded for approximately 87% of them. The ten largest make up more than 5% of the sample.

The sample consisted of peripheral blood. Recombination connected TRBV5-1 to TRBJ2-1; matching of 6 bases hints at TRBD1 as the D gene. The sequence was obtained from a woman aged 50 to 60 with COVID-19, enrolled during active disease. DNA sequence: TGCGCCAGCAGCTTGGAACGGCCAGGGGCCTACAATGAGCAGTTCTTC. Its translation reads: CASSLERPGAYNEQFF.